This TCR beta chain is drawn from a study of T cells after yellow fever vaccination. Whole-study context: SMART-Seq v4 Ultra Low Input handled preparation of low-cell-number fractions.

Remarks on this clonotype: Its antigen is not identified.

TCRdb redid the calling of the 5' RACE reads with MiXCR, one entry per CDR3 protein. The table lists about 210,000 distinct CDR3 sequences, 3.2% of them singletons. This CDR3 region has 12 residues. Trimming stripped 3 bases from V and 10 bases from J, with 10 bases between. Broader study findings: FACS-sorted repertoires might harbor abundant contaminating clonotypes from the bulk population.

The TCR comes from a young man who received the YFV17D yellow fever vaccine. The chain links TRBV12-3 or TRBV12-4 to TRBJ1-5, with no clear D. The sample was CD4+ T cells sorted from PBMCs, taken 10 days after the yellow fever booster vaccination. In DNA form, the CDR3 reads TGTGCCAGCAGTTTGATCCCGGCCCCCCAGCATTTT. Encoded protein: CASSLIPAPQHF.